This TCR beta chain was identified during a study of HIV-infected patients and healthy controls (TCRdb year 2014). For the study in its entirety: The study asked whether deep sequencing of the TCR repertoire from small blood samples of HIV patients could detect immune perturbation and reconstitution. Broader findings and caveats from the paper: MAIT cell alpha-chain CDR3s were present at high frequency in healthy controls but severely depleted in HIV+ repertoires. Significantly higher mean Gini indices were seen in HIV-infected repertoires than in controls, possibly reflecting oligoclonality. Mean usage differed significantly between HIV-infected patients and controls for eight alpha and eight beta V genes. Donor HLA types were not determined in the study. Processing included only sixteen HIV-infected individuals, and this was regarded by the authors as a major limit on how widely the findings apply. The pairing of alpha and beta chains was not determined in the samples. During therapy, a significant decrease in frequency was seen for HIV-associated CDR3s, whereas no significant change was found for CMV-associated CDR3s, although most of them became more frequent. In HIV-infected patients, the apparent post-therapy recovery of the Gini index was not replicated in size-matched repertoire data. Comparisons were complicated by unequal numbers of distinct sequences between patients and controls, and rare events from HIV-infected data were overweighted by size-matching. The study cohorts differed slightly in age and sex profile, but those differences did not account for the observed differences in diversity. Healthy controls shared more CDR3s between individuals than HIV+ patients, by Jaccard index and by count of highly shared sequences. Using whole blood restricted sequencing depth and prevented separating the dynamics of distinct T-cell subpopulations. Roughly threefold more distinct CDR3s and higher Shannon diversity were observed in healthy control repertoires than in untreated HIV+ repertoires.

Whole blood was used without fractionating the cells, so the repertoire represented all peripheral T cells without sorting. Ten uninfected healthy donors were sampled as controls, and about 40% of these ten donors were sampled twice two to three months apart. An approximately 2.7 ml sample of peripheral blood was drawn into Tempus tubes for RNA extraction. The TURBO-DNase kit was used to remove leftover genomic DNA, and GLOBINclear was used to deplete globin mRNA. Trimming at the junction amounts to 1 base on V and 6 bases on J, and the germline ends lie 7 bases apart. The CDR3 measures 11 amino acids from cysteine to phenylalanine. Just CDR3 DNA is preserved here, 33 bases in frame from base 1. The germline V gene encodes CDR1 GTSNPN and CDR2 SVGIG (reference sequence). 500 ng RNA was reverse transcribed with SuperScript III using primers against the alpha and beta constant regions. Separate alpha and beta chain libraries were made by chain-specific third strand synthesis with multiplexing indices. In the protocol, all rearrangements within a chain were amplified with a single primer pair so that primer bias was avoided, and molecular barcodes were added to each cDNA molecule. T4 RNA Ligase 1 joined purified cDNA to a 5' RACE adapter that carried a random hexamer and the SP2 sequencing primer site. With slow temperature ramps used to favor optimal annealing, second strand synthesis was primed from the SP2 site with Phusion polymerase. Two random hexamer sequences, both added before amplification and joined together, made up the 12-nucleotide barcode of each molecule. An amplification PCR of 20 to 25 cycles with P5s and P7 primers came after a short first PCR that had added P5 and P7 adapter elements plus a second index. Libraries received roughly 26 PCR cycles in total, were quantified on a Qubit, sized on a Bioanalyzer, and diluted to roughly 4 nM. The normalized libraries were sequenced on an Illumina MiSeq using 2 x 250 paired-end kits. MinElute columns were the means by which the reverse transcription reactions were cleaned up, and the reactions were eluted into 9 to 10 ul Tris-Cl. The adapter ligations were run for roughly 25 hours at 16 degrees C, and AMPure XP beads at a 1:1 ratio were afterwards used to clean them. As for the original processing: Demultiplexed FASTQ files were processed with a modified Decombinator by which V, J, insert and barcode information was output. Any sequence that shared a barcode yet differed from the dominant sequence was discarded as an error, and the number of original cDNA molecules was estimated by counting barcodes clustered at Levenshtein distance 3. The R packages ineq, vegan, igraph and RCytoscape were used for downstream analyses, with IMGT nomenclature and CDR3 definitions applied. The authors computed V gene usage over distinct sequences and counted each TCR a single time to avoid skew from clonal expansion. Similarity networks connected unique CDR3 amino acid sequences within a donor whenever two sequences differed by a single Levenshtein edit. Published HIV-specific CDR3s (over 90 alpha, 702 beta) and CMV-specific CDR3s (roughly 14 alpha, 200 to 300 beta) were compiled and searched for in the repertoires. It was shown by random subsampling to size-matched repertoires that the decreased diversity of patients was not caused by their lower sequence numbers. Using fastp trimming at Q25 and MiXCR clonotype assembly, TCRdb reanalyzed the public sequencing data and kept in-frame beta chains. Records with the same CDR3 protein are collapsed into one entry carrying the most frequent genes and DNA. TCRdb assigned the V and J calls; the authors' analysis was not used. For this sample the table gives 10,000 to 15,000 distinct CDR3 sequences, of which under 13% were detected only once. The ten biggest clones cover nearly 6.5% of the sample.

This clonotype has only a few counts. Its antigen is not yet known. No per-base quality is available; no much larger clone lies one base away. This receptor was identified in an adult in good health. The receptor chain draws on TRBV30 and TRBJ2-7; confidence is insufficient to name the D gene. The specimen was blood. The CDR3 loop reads CAWSGIGEQYF. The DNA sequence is TGTGCCTGGAGTGGGATCGGCGAGCAGTACTTC.